This TCR beta chain was obtained from a study of T cell repertoires in ileal Crohn's disease. Study background: About half received postoperative treatment, roughly twelve with thiopurines and approximately 19 anti-TNF. General study points: Compared with CD4 T cells, sorted CD8 cells carried more expanded clones. Endoscopic recurrence occurred in every patient whose clonality exceeded 26.8%. Compared with non-smokers, active smokers at surgery showed more clonal expansions.

As to this clone: Antigen unknown.

Clones were sequenced by immunoSEQ multiplex PCR, and TCRdb holds only the in-frame ones, with some missing. The table shows about 14,000 clones, with 70% occurring only once. The sequencing input was ileal tissue. The TCR originated in an adult with Crohn's disease.

The CDR3 loop reads CASEMGGATYNSPLHF. The CDR3 DNA reads as TGTGCCAGCGAAATGGGGGGCGCAACCTATAATTCACCCCTCCACTTT. The chain recombines TRBV2 with TRBJ1-6; a possible D gene is TRBD1 (6 bases). The germline V gene has CDR1 SNHLY and CDR2 FYNNEI. V was clipped by 8 bases and J by 2 bases, with 16 bases between them. This CDR3 is built from 16 residues.